The clone carrying this T cell receptor (beta chain) turned up a few times. The antigen remains unidentified. Germline V CDR1 and CDR2: KGHDR, SFDVKD. The CDR3 covers 15 residues. Trimming removed 7 bases from V and 0 bases from J, with 12 bases in between. This record comes from a study of blood T cells in healthy people across ages. Regarding the study as a whole: Diversity of TCR beta correlated strongly with naive T cell percentage. Long-lived donors exceeded aged donors in naive CD4+ cells and diversity.

Alongside a J-beta primer mix, a sample-barcoded 5' primer served in a second PCR lasting about 7 to 11 cycles. Carrying 12 random nucleotides, a template-switch adaptor labeled each individual cDNA molecule. TCRdb processed the 5' RACE reads anew with MiXCR; each CDR3 protein has one entry. Of 850,000 to 1,100,000 distinct CDR3 sequences in the sample, around two fifths were seen once. The clonotype comes from a man between 18 and 35 years old in good health. The sequenced sample consisted of blood. The V and J genes are TRBV24-1 and TRBJ1-5, with D tentatively TRBD1 (5 bases). This chain's CDR3 is CATSAGTYSNQPQHF. In DNA, the CDR3 is TGTGCCACCAGCGCCGGGACCTATAGCAATCAGCCCCAGCATTTT.